The 30 T cell receptor beta chains below all came from one sample that was sequenced in a study of OX40 agonist ivuxolimab in advanced cancers. Sequencing was performed with immunoSEQ multiplex PCR; in TCRdb, only in-frame clones are kept and a portion is missing. This table holds about 98,000 clones, 90% to 95% found once. The sample was CD4+ or CD8+ T cells sorted from blood, taken in a trial of the OX40 agonist ivuxolimab. The receptor source for this set is an adult with an advanced solid tumor such as melanoma, head and neck, liver or kidney cancer.

The gene calls are TRBV4-1 and TRBJ2-7; 12 bases map to TRBD2. Losses at the gene ends were 2 bases for V and 4 bases for J; bases not matched to a gene: 6. Germline-derived CDR1 and CDR2 are MGHRA and YSYEKL. This CDR3 region has 16 residues. This CDR3 is CASSQTRLAGVYEQYF. The CDR3 coding sequence is TGCGCCAGCAGCCAAACCCGACTAGCGGGAGTATACGAGCAGTACTTC.

The chain couples TRBV18 to TRBJ2-1, with D unresolved. CDR3 length: 11 amino acids. CDR1 KGHSH and CDR2 LQKENI come from the germline V gene. V lost 5 bases and J lost 10, with 9 bases in between. CDR3 amino acids: CASSGSPEQFF. CDR3 bases: TGTGCCAGCTCAGGTAGCCCCGAGCAGTTCTTC.

The genes are TRBV11-2 and TRBJ2-7, with a tentative D call TRBD2 (5 bases). V was clipped by 5 bases and J by 3 bases, with 17 bases between them. This CDR3 has 15 amino acids. Germline assignment: CDR1 SGHAT and CDR2 FQNNGV. CDR3 coding DNA: TGTGCCAGCAGCCGGCGGGCTTGGAAAATCTACGAGCAGTACTTC. Protein: CASSRRAWKIYEQYF. The full variable domain, in which reference TRBV11-2 and TRBJ2-7 provide the parts outside the CDR3, is EAGVAQSPRYKIIEKRQSVAFWCNPISGHATLYWYQQILGQGPKLLIQFQNNGVVDDSQLPKDRFSAERLKGVDSTLKIQPAKLEDSAVYLCASSRRAWKIYEQYFGPGTRLTVT.

This clone showed up just once. V and J are TRBV27 and TRBJ2-3; 10 nucleotides align to TRBD2. J was trimmed by 6 bases and V by 5 bases; bases with no gene match: 5. The CDR3 sequence is 14 residues long. The germline V gene has CDR1 MNHEY and CDR2 SMNVEV (reference sequence). The CDR3 coding sequence is TGTGCCAGCAGTAGAACTAGCGGGGTGGATACGCAGTATTTT. Translated: CASSRTSGVDTQYF.

CDR3 residues: CASSSRWTGDVRKTKNIQYF. The CDR3 nucleotides read TGTGCCAGCAGCTCCCGTTGGACAGGGGATGTGAGGAAAACCAAAAACATTCAGTACTTC. The rearrangement uses TRBV7-8 and TRBJ2-4, with 9 bases aligning to TRBD1. Germline assignment: CDR1 SGHVS and CDR2 FQNEAQ. J gave up 2 bases and V 4 bases, and 18 bases lay outside the gene matches. The CDR3 totals 20 residues.

The chain joins TRBV4-2 to TRBJ2-1; 11 bases match TRBD2. The CDR3 is 16 amino acids. V was clipped by 1 base and J by 8 bases; unmatched bases: 7. Germline V gene data show CDR1 as LGHNA and CDR2 as YNFKEQ. Written as DNA, the CDR3 is TGTGCCAGCAGCCAAGGTCTAGCGGGGGGCCAGGATGAGCAGTTCTTC. It yields the protein CASSQGLAGGQDEQFF.

Here the CDR3 reads CASSQSGISTDTQYF. As DNA, the CDR3 is TGTGCCAGCAGCCAGAGCGGAATCAGCACAGATACGCAGTATTTT. The chain employs TRBV7-3 and TRBJ2-3; possible D gene TRBD2, 5 bases. Germline CDR1 reads SGHTA; CDR2 reads FQGTGA. The CDR3 spans 15 residues. Trimming left V 5 bases short and J 0 bases short, with 12 bases between.

This rearrangement joins TRBV4-3 to TRBJ2-3; 8 bases match TRBD2. CDR1 and CDR2 from the germline V gene are LGHNA and YSLEER. The CDR3 length is 17 residues. J was trimmed by 4 bases and V by 0 bases; bases with no gene match: 9. The CDR3 reads CASSQDPLSGGSDTQYF. The CDR3 DNA sequence: TGCGCCAGCAGCCAAGATCCTCTTTCGGGAGGGTCAGATACGCAGTATTTT.

V gene TRBV9 combines with J gene TRBJ1-2, with 8 bases aligning to TRBD1. The CDR3 loop spans 14 amino acids. The V gene's germline CDR1 is SGDLS and CDR2 YYNGEE. Trimming cost V 3 bases and J 8 bases; bases outside gene matches: 9. Written as DNA, the CDR3 is TGTGCCAGCAGCGCTGACAGGGGAGACGGCGGCTACACCTTC. Encoded protein: CASSADRGDGGYTF.

The chain combines TRBV4-3 with TRBJ2-5; TRBD2 agrees at 8 bases. The V segment lost 1 base and the J segment 1 base; nucleotides outside the gene matches: 2. The CDR3 has 15 amino acids. The germline V gene has CDR1 LGHNA and CDR2 YSLEER. Written as DNA, the CDR3 is TGCGCCAGCAGCCAAGGCAGCGGGAGCCAAGAGACCCAGTACTTC. Translated, it gives CASSQGSGSQETQYF.

J is TRBJ2-3 and V is TRBV4-1, with 12 bases aligning to TRBD2. Losses at the gene ends were 1 base for V and 4 bases for J; bases not matched to a gene: 9. Germline loops: CDR1 MGHRA, CDR2 YSYEKL. The CDR3 contains 18 residues. CDR3 region: CASSQASLAGGRADTQYF. The CDR3 DNA reads TGCGCCAGCAGCCAAGCCTCACTAGCGGGAGGTAGGGCAGATACGCAGTATTTT.

The V and J genes are TRBV6-1 and TRBJ1-2; D is unclear. Germline CDR1 and CDR2: MNHNS and SASEGT. The ends were cut back, 2 bases at V and 4 bases at J, with 5 bases in the middle. The CDR3 runs to 12 residues. In DNA, the CDR3 is TGTGCCAGCAGTGAACGGATCTATGGCTACACCTTC. Encoded protein: CASSERIYGYTF.

This clone was seen only once. The chain employs TRBV5-4 and TRBJ2-5; 8 nucleotides match TRBD1. CDR3 size: 16 residues. The germline gives CDR1 SGHNT, CDR2 YYREEE (reference sequence). Trimming at V came to 2 bases and at J to 0 bases, leaving 6 bases not matched to a gene. In DNA form, the CDR3 reads TGTGCCAGCAGCTTCAGGACAGGGACCGACCAAGAGACCCAGTACTTC. Translating it yields CASSFRTGTDQETQYF.

CDR3 DNA: TGCAGCGTACGACAGGGGGGCAATGAGCAGTTCTTC. Amino acids: CSVRQGGNEQFF. The V and J genes are TRBV29-1 and TRBJ2-1; 9 positions match TRBD1. V was pared by 6 bases and J by 6 bases, with 3 bases of the junction left unmatched. Germline CDR1 and CDR2: SQVTM and ANQGSEA. The CDR3 length is 12 residues.

The chain links TRBV30 to TRBJ1-3, with D perhaps matching TRBD1 (6 bases). The germline CDR1 and CDR2 sequences are GTSNPN and SVGIG (reference sequence). The CDR3 is 13 residues long. V shed 4 bases and J shed 2 bases, with 9 bases lying between them. The DNA of the CDR3 is TGTGCCTGGAATTACAGGGCTGGAAACACCATATATTTT. It translates to CAWNYRAGNTIYF.

Only one count was recorded for this clone. The chain couples TRBV5-1 to TRBJ2-1; 10 nucleotides line up with TRBD2. Germline V gene sequence: CDR1 SGHRS, CDR2 YFSETQ. J lost 0 bases, V lost 0 bases, and 9 bases had no gene match. CDR3 length: 19 residues. DNA of the CDR3: TGCGCCAGCAGCTTGGGACTAGCGGGTCCTTCTAGCTCCTACAATGAGCAGTTCTTC. Residues: CASSLGLAGPSSSYNEQFF.

Only one count was recorded for this clone. The chain is built from TRBV28 and TRBJ1-2; D not certain. V gave up 2 bases and J gave up 6 bases, with 13 bases separating them. Germline CDR1 and CDR2: MDHEN and SYDVKM. CDR3 length: 14 residues. The CDR3 loop is CASSLGLGRDGYTF. Here the CDR3 DNA reads TGTGCCAGCAGTTTAGGTTTAGGGAGGGATGGCTACACCTTC.

The gene calls are TRBV6-5 and TRBJ2-6; D unclear. Germline loops: CDR1 MNHEY, CDR2 SVGAGI. This CDR3 is built from 15 residues. V was pared by 2 bases and J by 3 bases, with 8 bases between. Here the CDR3 reads CASSYGVLGANVLTF. The CDR3 DNA reads TGTGCCAGCAGTTACGGGGTGCTTGGGGCCAACGTCCTGACTTTC.

V gene TRBV19 combines with J gene TRBJ1-5; a weak D match, TRBD1 (5 bases). Germline V gene data show CDR1 as LNHDA and CDR2 as SQIVND (reference sequence). The CDR3 sequence is 14 residues long. Trimming left V 6 bases short and J 2 bases short, with 11 bases between. CDR3 protein: CASRRGRGNQPQHF. CDR3 DNA sequence: TGTGCCAGTAGGAGGGGCAGGGGCAATCAGCCCCAGCATTTT.

V is TRBV6-1 and J is TRBJ1-5; D might be TRBD1 (5 bases). Deletions cut 1 base from V and 5 bases from J, with 12 bases between. This CDR3 has 15 amino acids. Germline values: CDR1 MNHNS, CDR2 SASEGT. CDR3 sequence (DNA): TGTGCCAGCAGTGAAGGGGGCAGGGACTATCAGCCCCAGCATTTT. Amino acids: CASSEGGRDYQPQHF.

J is TRBJ2-2 and V is TRBV6-5, with D possibly being TRBD1 (6 bases). Trimming removed 5 bases from V and 6 bases from J, with 7 bases in between. Germline values: CDR1 MNHEY, CDR2 SVGAGI. This CDR3 is built from 12 residues. The CDR3 nucleotides read TGTGCCAGCAGTACAGGGTCCGGGGAGCTGTTTTTT. Protein sequence: CASSTGSGELFF.

The V call is TRBV13, the J call TRBJ2-1; 9 bases match TRBD1. This CDR3 comprises 15 residues. CDR1 is PRHDT, CDR2 FYEKMQ, per germline (reference sequence). V was pared by 5 bases and J by 6 bases, with 8 bases of the junction left unmatched. CDR3 DNA sequence: TGTGCCAGCAGCCGGGGACAGGGTACTTTCAATGAGCAGTTCTTC. Its protein is CASSRGQGTFNEQFF.

In its sample, this clone was seen a few times. The chain uses TRBV19 and TRBJ1-1; D remains ambiguous. V shed 2 bases and J shed 3 bases, with 10 bases lying between them. In germline, CDR1 is LNHDA, CDR2 SQIVND (reference sequence). There are 14 residues in the CDR3. The CDR3 sequence: CASSISGLDTEAFF. In nucleotides, the CDR3 is TGTGCCAGTAGTATATCCGGTTTGGACACTGAAGCTTTCTTT.

This chain connects TRBV21-1 to TRBJ2-1; TRBD2, the table's D call, lacks a check against the DNA. TRBV21-1 counts as a pseudogene. The length of the CDR3 is 12 residues. In DNA form, the CDR3 reads TGTGCCAGCAGCATCGGGGGAAATGAGCAGTTCTTC. It translates to CASSIGGNEQFF.

CDR3 DNA: TGTGCCTGGACCCAACCCGGGACACATAACATTCAGTACTTC. It is translated as CAWTQPGTHNIQYF. The rearrangement links TRBV30 to TRBJ2-4; tentatively, D is TRBD1 (6 bases). CDR1 GTSNPN and CDR2 SVGIG come from the germline V gene (reference sequence). V lost 4 bases to trimming and J lost 7 bases, with 17 bases between them. There are 14 residues in the CDR3.

This chain connects TRBV5-6 to TRBJ1-2; no firm D call. This CDR3 contains 15 residues. CDR1 and CDR2 (germline): SGHDT, YYEEEE. Trimming pared 3 bases from V and 4 bases from J, leaving 16 bases between. Here the CDR3 reads CASSSPLGRFYGYTF. CDR3 in DNA: TGTGCCAGCAGCTCCCCACTAGGGAGATTCTATGGCTACACCTTC. The variable domain in full, completed from reference TRBV5-6 and TRBJ1-2, reads DAGVTQSPTHLIKTRGQQVTLRCSPKSGHDTVSWYQQALGQGPQFIFQYYEEEERQRGNFPDRFSGHQFPNYSSELNVNALLLGDSALYLCASSSPLGRFYGYTFGSGTRLTVV.

The gene calls are TRBV28 and TRBJ1-2; D might be TRBD1 (6 bases). The ends were cut back, 1 base at V and 2 bases at J, with 11 bases in the middle. The CDR3 is 15 residues long. Germline V gives CDR1 MDHEN, CDR2 SYDVKM. The CDR3 protein is CASSLLSGANYGYTF. The CDR3 DNA sequence: TGTGCCAGCAGTTTATTGTCAGGGGCCAACTATGGCTACACCTTC.

In its sample, this clone was seen once. The V call is TRBV4-2, the J call TRBJ2-3; no clear D gene. The CDR3 spans 14 residues. Germline assignment: CDR1 LGHNA and CDR2 YNFKEQ. Trimming removed 0 bases from V and 0 bases from J, with 4 bases in between. Here the CDR3 DNA reads TGTGCCAGCAGCCAAGATACTAGCACAGATACGCAGTATTTT. Translating it yields CASSQDTSTDTQYF.

The rearrangement uses TRBV30 and TRBJ1-6; TRBD1 matches 7 bases. Germline V gene lookup returns CDR1 GTSNPN and CDR2 SVGIG (reference sequence). The V and J ends lost 5 bases and 9 bases, in that order; junction bases with no gene match: 13. The CDR3 is 15 amino acids. The CDR3 reads CAWSYDPRQGSPLHF. In nucleotides, the CDR3 is TGTGCCTGGTCTTATGACCCCAGACAGGGTTCACCCCTCCACTTT. Combining the CDR3 with reference TRBV30 and TRBJ1-6 gives the whole variable domain SQTIHQWPATLVQPVGSPLSLECTVEGTSNPNLYWYRQAAGRGLQLLFYSVGIGQISSEVPQNLSASRPQDRQFILSSKKLLLSDSGFYLCAWSYDPRQGSPLHFGNGTRLTVT.

The chain is built from TRBV15 and TRBJ2-5, with TRBD1 matching 10 bases. There are 17 residues in the CDR3. Looked up from germline, CDR1 is LNHNV and CDR2 is YYDKDF (reference sequence). Trimming took 0 bases from V and 2 from J; bases not matched to a gene: 6. In DNA form, the CDR3 reads TGTGCCACCAGCAGAGATCATTCGGGACAGGGGCAAGAGACCCAGTACTTC. It codes for CATSRDHSGQGQETQYF.